In its sample, the clone carrying this T cell receptor (beta chain) was seen once. From germline, CDR1 is MNHEY and CDR2 SVGEGT. The CDR3 is made up of 15 amino acids. V shed 0 bases and J 0 bases; nucleotides not matched to a gene: 2. This specimen comes from a study of spatial heterogeneity in lung cancer. Overall study context: More than 8.5 raw reads, on average, carried each unique TCR and UMI combination.

The time point denotes: sample taken at primary tumor resection. The sequenced material consisted of unsorted whole RNA from tumor, nontumor lung or frozen PBMC. TCRdb reprocessed the 5' RACE reads via MiXCR and lists one record per CDR3 protein. The data hold about 50,000 distinct CDR3 sequences, with 7.5% to 9% observed a single time. The receptor's source is a female donor with early-stage non-small cell lung cancer. This rearrangement joins TRBV6-2 or TRBV6-3 to TRBJ2-7; 7 nucleotides line up with TRBD1. The specimen was PBMCs, collected at surgery. The CDR3 nucleotides read TGTGCCAGCAGTTACTCGGGACAGTTCTCCTACGAGCAGTACTTC. It translates to CASSYSGQFSYEQYF.